A selection of T cell receptor beta chains follows, all from one sample in a study of control samples from healthy donors and cancer patients. Assay used: immunoSEQ multiplex PCR; TCRdb lists only in-frame clones, some missing. Seen here are approximately 100,000 clones, 75% to 90% observed once, and the top ten hold 7.8%. Sequences were obtained from blood. Every receptor here comes from a man aged 30 to 39 in good health. CDR3s leave out the opening cysteine and the closing phenylalanine or tryptophan. The order of the fields is J gene, V gene, D gene, CDR3 length, CDR3 protein. A D gene is named only where the DNA matches it firmly.

J: TRBJ2-1; V: TRBV7-9; D: TRBD2; length: 12; CDR3: ASSGARTRNEQF
J: TRBJ2-3; V: TRBV12-5; D: TRBD1; length: 18; CDR3: ASGLEPWTGTHLSTDTQY
J: TRBJ2-2; V: TRBV19; D: NA; length: 11; CDR3: ASSFGRTGELF
J: TRBJ2-3; V: TRBV5-4; D: NA; length: 12; CDR3: ASRSNRATDTQY
J: TRBJ1-1; V: TRBV30; D: NA; length: 13; CDR3: AWSVPLRARTEAF
J: TRBJ2-1; V: TRBV11-2; D: TRBD2; length: 14; CDR3: ASSLHTGLADGEQF
J: TRBJ2-2; V: TRBV5-6; D: NA; length: 15; CDR3: ASSSTLFSANTGELF
J: TRBJ1-5; V: TRBV15; D: TRBD1; length: 14; CDR3: ATSNRDRGYVQPQH
J: TRBJ1-2; V: TRBV5-4; D: NA; length: 13; CDR3: ASSLAGVFSSGYT
J: TRBJ2-7; V: TRBV6-2/TRBV6-3; D: NA; length: 15; CDR3: ASSYNPSWGPSYEQY
J: TRBJ2-1; V: TRBV24-1; D: NA; length: 10; CDR3: ATSDPGAGRF
J: TRBJ1-2; V: TRBV2; D: NA; length: 10; CDR3: ASSPLADGYT
J: TRBJ2-7; V: TRBV6-5; D: NA; length: 12; CDR3: ASRDRGSSYEQY
J: TRBJ1-2; V: TRBV9; D: NA; length: 12; CDR3: ASSVVQGSYGYT
J: TRBJ2-3; V: TRBV11-2; D: NA; length: 15; CDR3: ASRNWGRTPSTDTQY
J: TRBJ1-4; V: TRBV20-1; D: NA; length: 13; CDR3: SASTQVRGGEKLF
J: TRBJ1-6; V: TRBV15; D: NA; length: 13; CDR3: ATSRDPGGGSPLH
J: TRBJ1-6; V: TRBV3-1/TRBV3-2; D: TRBD1; length: 13; CDR3: ASKGQAIYNSPLH
J: TRBJ1-5; V: TRBV12-5; D: TRBD1; length: 14; CDR3: ASAYTGGASHQPQH
J: TRBJ2-2; V: TRBV5-8; D: NA; length: 13; CDR3: ASRAGPRISGELF
J: TRBJ2-3; V: TRBV4-1; D: NA; length: 13; CDR3: ASSRGTASTDTQY
J: TRBJ2-3; V: TRBV5-1; D: TRBD2; length: 14; CDR3: ASSETSGGVTDTQY
J: TRBJ2-1; V: TRBV11-2; D: TRBD2; length: 16; CDR3: ASSFLGGSYSSYNEQF
J: TRBJ1-5; V: TRBV6-6; D: TRBD1; length: 11; CDR3: ASGTGPGRPQH
J: TRBJ2-7; V: TRBV6-5; D: NA; length: 13; CDR3: ASSYSVGASYEQY
J: TRBJ1-2; V: TRBV6-1; D: TRBD1; length: 12; CDR3: ASSEGQGIYGYT
J: TRBJ1-2; V: TRBV1; D: NA; length: 14; CDR3: TSSQESQSGTYGYT
J: TRBJ2-2; V: TRBV7-9; D: NA; length: 12; CDR3: ASSLGQTPGELF
J: TRBJ1-2; V: TRBV12-3/TRBV12-4; D: NA; length: 10; CDR3: ASSLGPVGYT
J: TRBJ2-1; V: TRBV5-1; D: TRBD2; length: 13; CDR3: ASSFITSGANEQF
J: TRBJ2-7; V: TRBV27; D: TRBD2; length: 12; CDR3: ASRLAGGPYEQY
J: TRBJ2-7; V: TRBV4-3; D: NA; length: 14; CDR3: ASSQDGQQGLYEQY
J: TRBJ1-4; V: TRBV3-1/TRBV3-2; D: NA; length: 11; CDR3: ASSQGVSAELF
J: TRBJ2-7; V: TRBV19; D: NA; length: 12; CDR3: ASSMVGADYEQY
J: TRBJ2-2; V: TRBV5-1; D: NA; length: 12; CDR3: ASSLSLNTGELF